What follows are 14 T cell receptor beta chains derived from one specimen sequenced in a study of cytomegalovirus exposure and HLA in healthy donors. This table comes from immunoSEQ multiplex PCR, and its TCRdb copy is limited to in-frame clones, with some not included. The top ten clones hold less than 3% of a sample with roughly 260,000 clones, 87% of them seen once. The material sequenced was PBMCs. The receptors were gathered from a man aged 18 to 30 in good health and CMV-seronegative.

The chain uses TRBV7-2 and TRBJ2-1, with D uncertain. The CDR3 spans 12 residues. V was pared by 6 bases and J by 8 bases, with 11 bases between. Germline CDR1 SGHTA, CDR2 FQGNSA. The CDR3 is CASSSQRDEQFF. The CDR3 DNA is TGTGCCAGCAGTTCTCAGCGCGATGAGCAGTTCTTC.

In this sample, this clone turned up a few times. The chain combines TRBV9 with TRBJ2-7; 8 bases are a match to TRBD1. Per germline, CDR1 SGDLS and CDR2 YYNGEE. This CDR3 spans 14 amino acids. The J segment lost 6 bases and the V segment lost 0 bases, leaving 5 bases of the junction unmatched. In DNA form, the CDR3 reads TGTGCCAGCAGCGTAGCTTCACAGGGGGTCGAGCAGTACTTC. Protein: CASSVASQGVEQYF.

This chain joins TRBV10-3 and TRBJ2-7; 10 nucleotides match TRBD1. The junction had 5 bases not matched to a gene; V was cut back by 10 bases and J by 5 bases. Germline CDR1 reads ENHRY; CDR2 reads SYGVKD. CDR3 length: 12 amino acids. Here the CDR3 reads CATDRGLDEQYF. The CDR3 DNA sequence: TGTGCCACCGACAGGGGGCTCGACGAGCAGTACTTC.

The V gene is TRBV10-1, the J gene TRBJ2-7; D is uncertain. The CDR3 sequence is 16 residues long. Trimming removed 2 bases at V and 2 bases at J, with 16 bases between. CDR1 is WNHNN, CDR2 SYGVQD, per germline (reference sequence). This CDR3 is CASSEGQARHPYEQYF. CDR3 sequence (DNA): TGCGCCAGCAGTGAGGGGCAGGCCCGCCACCCCTACGAGCAGTACTTC.

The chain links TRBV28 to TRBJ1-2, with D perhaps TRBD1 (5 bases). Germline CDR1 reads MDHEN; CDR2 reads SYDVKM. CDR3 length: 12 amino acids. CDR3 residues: CSGTGSVYGYTF. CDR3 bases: TGTTCAGGAACAGGTTCGGTCTATGGCTACACCTTC.

The CDR3 loop reads CASSESSLSVDTQYF. The CDR3 DNA follows: TGTGCCAGCAGTGAGTCTAGCCTATCAGTCGATACGCAGTATTTT. This chain uses TRBV2 with TRBJ2-3; tentatively, D is TRBD2 (5 bases). The V end was cut by 3 bases, the J end by 6 bases, with 16 bases between. This CDR3 region has 15 residues. The germline gives CDR1 SNHLY, CDR2 FYNNEI.

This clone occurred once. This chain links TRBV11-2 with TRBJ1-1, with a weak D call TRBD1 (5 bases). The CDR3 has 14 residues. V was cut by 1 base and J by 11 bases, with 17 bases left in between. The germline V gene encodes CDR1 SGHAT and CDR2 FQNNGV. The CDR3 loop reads CASSLAYLGGSAFF. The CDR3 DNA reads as TGTGCCAGCAGCTTAGCTTACCTCGGGGGGAGCGCTTTCTTT.

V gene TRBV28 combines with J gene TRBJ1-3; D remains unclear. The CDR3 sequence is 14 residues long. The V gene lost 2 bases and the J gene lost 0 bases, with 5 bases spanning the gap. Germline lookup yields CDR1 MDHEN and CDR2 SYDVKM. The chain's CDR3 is CASSLGLSGNTIYF. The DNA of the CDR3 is TGTGCCAGCAGTTTAGGGCTCTCTGGAAACACCATATATTTT.

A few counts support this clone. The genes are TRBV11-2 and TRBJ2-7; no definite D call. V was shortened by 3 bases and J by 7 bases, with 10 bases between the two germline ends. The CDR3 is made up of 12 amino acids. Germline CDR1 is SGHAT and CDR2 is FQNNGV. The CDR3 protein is CASSFELREQYF. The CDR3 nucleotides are TGTGCCAGCAGCTTCGAGCTACGGGAGCAGTACTTC.

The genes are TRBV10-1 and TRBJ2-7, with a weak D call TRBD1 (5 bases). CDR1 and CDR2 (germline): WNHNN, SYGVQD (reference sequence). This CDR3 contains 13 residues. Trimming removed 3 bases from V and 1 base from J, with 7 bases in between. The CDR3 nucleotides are TGCGCCAGCAGTGATACAGGTTCCTACGAGCAGTACTTC. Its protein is CASSDTGSYEQYF.

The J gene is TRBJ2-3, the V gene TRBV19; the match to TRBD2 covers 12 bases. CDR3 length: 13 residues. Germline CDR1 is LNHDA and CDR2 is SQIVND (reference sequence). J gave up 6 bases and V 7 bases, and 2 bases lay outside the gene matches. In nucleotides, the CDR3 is TGTGCCAGTAAGACTAGCGGGAGTGATACGCAGTATTTT. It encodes CASKTSGSDTQYF.

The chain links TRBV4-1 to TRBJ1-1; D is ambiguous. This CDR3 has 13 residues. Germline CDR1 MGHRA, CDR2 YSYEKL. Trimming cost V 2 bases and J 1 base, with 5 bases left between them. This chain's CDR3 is CASSQSGNTEAFF. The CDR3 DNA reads TGCGCCAGCAGCCAATCAGGGAACACTGAAGCTTTCTTT.

The chain's CDR3 is CASKGQDSNQPQHF. The CDR3 DNA is TGTGCCAGCAAGGGACAGGACAGCAATCAGCCCCAGCATTTT. V usage is TRBV2 and J usage is TRBJ1-5; 8 nucleotides agree with TRBD1. Per the germline V gene, CDR1 is SNHLY and CDR2 is FYNNEI. Unmatched junction bases numbered 3, after V lost 7 bases and J lost 1 base. The CDR3 spans 14 residues.

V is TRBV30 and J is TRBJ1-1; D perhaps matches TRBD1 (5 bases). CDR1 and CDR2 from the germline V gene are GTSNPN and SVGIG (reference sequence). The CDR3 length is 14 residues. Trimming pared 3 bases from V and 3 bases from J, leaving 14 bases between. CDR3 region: CAWRAGRVHTEAFF. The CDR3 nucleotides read TGTGCCTGGAGAGCGGGCAGGGTCCACACTGAAGCTTTCTTT.